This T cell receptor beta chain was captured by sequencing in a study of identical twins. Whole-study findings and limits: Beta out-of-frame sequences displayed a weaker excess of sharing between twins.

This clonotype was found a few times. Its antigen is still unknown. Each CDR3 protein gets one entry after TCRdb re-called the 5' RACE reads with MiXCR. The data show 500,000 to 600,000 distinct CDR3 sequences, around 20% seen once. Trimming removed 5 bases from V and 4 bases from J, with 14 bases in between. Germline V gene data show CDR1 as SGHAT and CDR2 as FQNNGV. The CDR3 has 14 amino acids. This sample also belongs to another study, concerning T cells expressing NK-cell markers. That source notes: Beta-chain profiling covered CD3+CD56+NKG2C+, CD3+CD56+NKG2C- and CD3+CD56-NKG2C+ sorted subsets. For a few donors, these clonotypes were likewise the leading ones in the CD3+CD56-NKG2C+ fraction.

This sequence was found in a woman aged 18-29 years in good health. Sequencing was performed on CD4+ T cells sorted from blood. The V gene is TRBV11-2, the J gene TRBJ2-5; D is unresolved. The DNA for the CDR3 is TGTGCCAGCAGCCCCTTGGTAAGGGCAGAGACCCAGTACTTC. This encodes CASSPLVRAETQYF.